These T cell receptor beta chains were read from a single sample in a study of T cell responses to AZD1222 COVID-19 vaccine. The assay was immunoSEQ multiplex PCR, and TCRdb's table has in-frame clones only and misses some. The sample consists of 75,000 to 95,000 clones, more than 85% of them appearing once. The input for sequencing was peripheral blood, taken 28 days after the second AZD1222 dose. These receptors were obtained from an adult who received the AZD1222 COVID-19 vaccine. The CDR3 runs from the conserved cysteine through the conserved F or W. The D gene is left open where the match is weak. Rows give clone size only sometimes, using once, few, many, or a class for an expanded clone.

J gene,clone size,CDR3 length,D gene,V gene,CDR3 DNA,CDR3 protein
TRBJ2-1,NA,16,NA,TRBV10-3,TGTGCCATCAGCCCTTCCGGGACCGTCAAGGGCAATGAGCAGTTCTTC,CAISPSGTVKGNEQFF
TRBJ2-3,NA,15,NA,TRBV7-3,TGTGCCAGCAGCTTATCGGCGGGGAGTTTAGATACGCAGTATTTT,CASSLSAGSLDTQYF
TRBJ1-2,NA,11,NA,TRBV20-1,TGCAGTGCTGGGACTGCAGACCCCTACACCTTC,CSAGTADPYTF
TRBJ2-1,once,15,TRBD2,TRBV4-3,TGCGCCAGCAGCCATTACGCGGGAGACTACAATGAGCAGTTCTTC,CASSHYAGDYNEQFF
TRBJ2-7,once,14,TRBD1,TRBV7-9,TGTGCCAGCAGCTTCGGGACAGCGGCCTACGAGCAGTACTTC,CASSFGTAAYEQYF
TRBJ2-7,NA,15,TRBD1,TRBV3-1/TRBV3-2,TGTGCCAGCAGCCATGAAGGGACAGCCGTACTAGAGCAGTACTTC,CASSHEGTAVLEQYF
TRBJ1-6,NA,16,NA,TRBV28,TGTGCCAGCAGCCTCCAGGGGCGGGAAGATAATTCACCCCTCCACTTT,CASSLQGREDNSPLHF
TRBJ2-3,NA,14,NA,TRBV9,TGTGCCAGCAGCGTAGGTCAGGGATTGAATACGCAGTATTTT,CASSVGQGLNTQYF
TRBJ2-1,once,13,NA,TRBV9,TGTGCCAGCAGCGTAGAGGGCCTGAATGAGCAGTTCTTC,CASSVEGLNEQFF
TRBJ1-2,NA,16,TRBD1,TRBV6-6,TGTGCCAGCAGTGACTCTGTGGACAGGACTAACTATGGCTACACCTTC,CASSDSVDRTNYGYTF
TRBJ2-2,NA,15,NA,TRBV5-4,TGTGCCAGCAGCTTGGGGAGGGGTGACACCGGGGAGCTGTTTTTT,CASSLGRGDTGELFF
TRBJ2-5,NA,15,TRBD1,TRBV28,TGTGCCAGCAGCCCCGGGACAGGCCCACAAGAGACCCAGTACTTC,CASSPGTGPQETQYF
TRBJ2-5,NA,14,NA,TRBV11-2,TGTGCCAGCAGAGCCGGGAGTTATGAAGAGACCCAGTACTTC,CASRAGSYEETQYF
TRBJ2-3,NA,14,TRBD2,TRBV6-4,TGTGCCAGCAGCAACGGACTAGATACAGATACGCAGTATTTT,CASSNGLDTDTQYF
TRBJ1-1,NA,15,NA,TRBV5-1,TGCGCCAGCAGCTTTCAGGAGCCAGGGAGGACTGAAGCTTTCTTT,CASSFQEPGRTEAFF
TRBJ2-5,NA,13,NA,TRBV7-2,TGTGCCAGCAGCTCCTTCACGGTTGAGACCCAGTACTTC,CASSSFTVETQYF
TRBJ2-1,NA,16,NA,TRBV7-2,TGTGCCAGCAGCTTAGCCCCTGCCGGGGTTAACAATGAGCAGTTCTTC,CASSLAPAGVNNEQFF
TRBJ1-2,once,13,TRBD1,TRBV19,TGTGCCAGTAGTCGGGACAGGAACTATGGCTACACCTTC,CASSRDRNYGYTF
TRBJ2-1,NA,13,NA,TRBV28,TGTGCCACCAAGGAGGGCTCCTACAATGAGCAGTTCTTC,CATKEGSYNEQFF
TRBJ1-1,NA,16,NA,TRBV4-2,TGTGCCAGCAGCCAAGAGGACGGACTCCGTCGACCTGAAGCTTTCTTT,CASSQEDGLRRPEAFF
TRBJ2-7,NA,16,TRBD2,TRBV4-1,TGCGCCAGCAGCCAAGACCGGACTAGCGGGACGGACGAGCAGTACTTC,CASSQDRTSGTDEQYF
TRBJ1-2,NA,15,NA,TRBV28,TGTGCCAGCAGCCTCAGGGCAACAGCTAACTATGGCTACACCTTC,CASSLRATANYGYTF
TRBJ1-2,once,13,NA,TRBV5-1,TGCGCCAGCAGCAGGGACGTAACCTATGGCTACACCTTC,CASSRDVTYGYTF
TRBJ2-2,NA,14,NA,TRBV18,TGTGCCAGCACGCATGTCTCCTTGGCCGGGGAGCTGTTTTTT,CASTHVSLAGELFF
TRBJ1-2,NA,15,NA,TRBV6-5,TGTGCCAGCAGCGATTCAGGGTCCTCATTCTATGGCTACACCTTC,CASSDSGSSFYGYTF
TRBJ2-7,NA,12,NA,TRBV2,TGTGCCAGCAGGGGCGACTCCTACGAGCAGTACTTC,CASRGDSYEQYF
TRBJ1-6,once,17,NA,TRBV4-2,TGTGCCAGCAGCCAAGGAACCCTGGGAACCTATAATTCACCCCTCCACTTT,CASSQGTLGTYNSPLHF
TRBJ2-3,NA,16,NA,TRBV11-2,TGTGCCAGCAGCCAAAATATGGCGGAGGGGCGAGTAACGCAGTATTTT,CASSQNMAEGRVTQYF
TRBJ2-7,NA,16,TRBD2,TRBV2,TGTGCCAGCAGCAGAGGACTAGCGGGACACTCCTACGAGCAGTACTTC,CASSRGLAGHSYEQYF
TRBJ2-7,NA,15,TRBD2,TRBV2,TGTGCCAGCAGTCCAAGGACTAGCGGGAGCCACGAGCAGTACTTC,CASSPRTSGSHEQYF
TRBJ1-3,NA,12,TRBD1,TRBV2,TGTGCCAGCACAGGGGGGGGAAACACCATATATTTT,CASTGGGNTIYF
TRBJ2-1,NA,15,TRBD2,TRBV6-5,TGTGCCAGCAGAGATCTCCAGCGGGATTACAATGAGCAGTTCTTC,CASRDLQRDYNEQFF
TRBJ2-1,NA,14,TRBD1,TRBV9,TGTGCCAGCAGCGGCCGGACAGGGCACAATGAGCAGTTCTTC,CASSGRTGHNEQFF
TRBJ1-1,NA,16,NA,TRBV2,TGTGCCAGCAGTGAAGCGTGGAGGGAATGGAACACTGAAGCTTTCTTT,CASSEAWREWNTEAFF
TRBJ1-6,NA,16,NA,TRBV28,TGTGCCAGCAGTTCCGGCATGGGGAGGATAAATTCACCCCTCCACTTT,CASSSGMGRINSPLHF
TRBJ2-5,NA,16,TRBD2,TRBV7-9,TGTGCCAGCAGCCTGCCACTAGCGGGAGTGGGCGAGACCCAGTACTTC,CASSLPLAGVGETQYF
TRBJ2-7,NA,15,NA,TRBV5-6,TGTGCCAGCAGCTCGACAAACAGGGTCCCCTACGAGCAGTACTTC,CASSSTNRVPYEQYF
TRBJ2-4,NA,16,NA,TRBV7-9,TGTGCCAGCAGCTTAGCCGACGCCTCAGCCAAAAACATTCAGTACTTC,CASSLADASAKNIQYF
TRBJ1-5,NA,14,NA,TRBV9,TGTGCCAGCAGCGTAGGTATATCCAATCAGCCCCAGCATTTT,CASSVGISNQPQHF
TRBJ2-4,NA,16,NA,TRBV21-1,TGTGCCAGCCCCACTTCTGGGACAGGGCCTAAAAACATTCAGTACTTC,CASPTSGTGPKNIQYF
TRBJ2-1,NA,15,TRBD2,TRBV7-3,TGTGCCAGCAGCTTAAAGCGGGAGAATGGTGAAGAGCAGTTCTTC,CASSLKRENGEEQFF
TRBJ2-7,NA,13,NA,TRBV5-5,TGTGCCAGCAGCAGGACAGTCTCCTACGAGCAGTACTTC,CASSRTVSYEQYF
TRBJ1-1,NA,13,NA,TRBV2,TGTGCCAGCGGAAGATTGCAAAACACTGAAGCTTTCTTT,CASGRLQNTEAFF
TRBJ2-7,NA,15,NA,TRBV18,TGTGCCAGCTCACCAAGTCTGGGCAGCACCTACGAGCAGTACTTC,CASSPSLGSTYEQYF
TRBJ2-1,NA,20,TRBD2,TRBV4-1,TGCGCCAGCAGCCAAGAGTTGGGACTAGCGGGAGGTAACTTAGTTTGGGAGCAGTTCTTC,CASSQELGLAGGNLVWEQFF
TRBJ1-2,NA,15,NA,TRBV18,TGTGCCAGCTCACCTCAGGGTACACACTTCTATGGCTACACCTTC,CASSPQGTHFYGYTF
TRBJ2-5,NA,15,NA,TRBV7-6,TGTGCCAGCAGCTTCGATGAGACACCGCAAGAGACCCAGTACTTC,CASSFDETPQETQYF
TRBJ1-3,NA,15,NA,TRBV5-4,TGTGCCAGCAGCTTGGGAAAAGGGCGCGGAAACACCATATATTTT,CASSLGKGRGNTIYF
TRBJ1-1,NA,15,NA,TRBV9,TGTGCCAGCAGCGTAGTCGCGGGAGAGAACACTGAAGCTTTCTTT,CASSVVAGENTEAFF
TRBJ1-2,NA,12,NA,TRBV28,TGTGCCAGCAGATCCAACAGCGACGGCTACACCTTC,CASRSNSDGYTF
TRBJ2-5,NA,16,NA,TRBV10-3,TGTGCCATCAGTGAGCCCACAGGGTTCCCCTTCGAGACCCAGTACTTC,CAISEPTGFPFETQYF
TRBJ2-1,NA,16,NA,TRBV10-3,TGTGCCATCAGTGAGTCAGAACGAGGAATGCCCAATGAGCAGTTCTTC,CAISESERGMPNEQFF
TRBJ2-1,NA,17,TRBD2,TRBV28,TGTGCCAGCAGTCCAGGCCCTAGCGGGGTGGGGGACAATGAGCAGTTCTTC,CASSPGPSGVGDNEQFF
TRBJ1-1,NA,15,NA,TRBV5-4,TGTGCCAGCAGCTCGTACCTGGGCGTAGGCACTGAAGCTTTCTTT,CASSSYLGVGTEAFF
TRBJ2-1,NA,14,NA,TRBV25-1,TGTGCCAGCCCGGGCGAGGGGGGCGCTGGTGAGCAGTTCTTC,CASPGEGGAGEQFF
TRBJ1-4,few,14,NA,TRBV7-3,TGTGCCAGCAGCCCTCCGGGGAGGTATGAAAAACTGTTTTTT,CASSPPGRYEKLFF
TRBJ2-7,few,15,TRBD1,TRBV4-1,TGCGCCAGCAGCCCGGGCGGGGACAGGGCTTACGAGCAGTACTTC,CASSPGGDRAYEQYF
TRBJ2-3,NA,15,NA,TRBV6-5,TGTGCCAGCAGTTACTCTGGCGGAGACACAGATACGCAGTATTTT,CASSYSGGDTDTQYF
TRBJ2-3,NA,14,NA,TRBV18,TGTGCCAGCTCACCCGCTACAAGGACGGACCTTAGTGATTTT,CASSPATRTDLSDF